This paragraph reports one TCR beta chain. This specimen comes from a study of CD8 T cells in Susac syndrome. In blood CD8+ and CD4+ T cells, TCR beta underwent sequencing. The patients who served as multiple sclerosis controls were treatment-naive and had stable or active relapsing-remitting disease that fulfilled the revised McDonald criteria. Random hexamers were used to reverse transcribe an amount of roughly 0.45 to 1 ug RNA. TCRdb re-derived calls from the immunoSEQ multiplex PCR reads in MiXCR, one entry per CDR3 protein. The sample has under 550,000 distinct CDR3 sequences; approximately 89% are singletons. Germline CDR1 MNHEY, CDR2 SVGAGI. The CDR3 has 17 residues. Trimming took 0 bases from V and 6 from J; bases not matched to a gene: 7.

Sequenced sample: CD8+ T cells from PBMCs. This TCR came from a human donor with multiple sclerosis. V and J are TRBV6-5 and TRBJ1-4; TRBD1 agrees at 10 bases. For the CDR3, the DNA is TGTGCCAGCAGTTACTCGGGACAGGGGAAGGAGGATGAAAAACTGTTTTTT. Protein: CASSYSGQGKEDEKLFF.